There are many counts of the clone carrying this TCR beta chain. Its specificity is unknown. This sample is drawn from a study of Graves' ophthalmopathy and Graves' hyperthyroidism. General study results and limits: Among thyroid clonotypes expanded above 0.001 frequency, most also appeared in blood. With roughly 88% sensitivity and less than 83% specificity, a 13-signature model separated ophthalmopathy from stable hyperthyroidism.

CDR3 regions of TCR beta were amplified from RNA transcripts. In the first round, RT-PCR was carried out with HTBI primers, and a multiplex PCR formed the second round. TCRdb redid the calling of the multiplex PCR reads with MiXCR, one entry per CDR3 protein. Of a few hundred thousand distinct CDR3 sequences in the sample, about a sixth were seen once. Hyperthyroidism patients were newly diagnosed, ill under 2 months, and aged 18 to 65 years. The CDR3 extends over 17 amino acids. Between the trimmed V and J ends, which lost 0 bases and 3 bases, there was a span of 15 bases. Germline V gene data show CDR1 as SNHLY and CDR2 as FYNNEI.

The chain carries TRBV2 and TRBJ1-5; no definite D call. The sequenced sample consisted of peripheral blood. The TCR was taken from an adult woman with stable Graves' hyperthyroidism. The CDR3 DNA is TGTGCCAGCAGTGAAGCGCTTCCACGGACCCCCAATCAGCCCCAGCATTTT. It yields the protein CASSEALPRTPNQPQHF.